This T cell receptor (beta chain) was sequenced during a study of human CD4 T cells and Enterobacteriaceae. Whole-study context: E. coli, K. pneumoniae, E. aerogenes, S. flexneri, S. sonnei, S. typhimurium, S. aureus were stimuli.

Sequenced by immunoSEQ multiplex PCR; TCRdb stores in-frame clones only, minus some. The table lists over 950 clones, 33% of them singletons, with about 33% in the top ten. The CDR3 covers 14 residues. Trimming left V 8 bases short and J 3 bases short, with 13 bases between. Germline lookup yields CDR1 MNHEY and CDR2 SMNVEV (reference sequence). This clone is medium-sized in the sample. This same CDR3 is encoded by further DNA sequences in the sample. FACS sorting after 6-7 days collected CFSE-low CD25+ ICOS+ proliferating activated T cells. Memory CD4+ T cells were CFSE-labeled and cultured 2:1 with antigen-pulsed autologous monocytes. All CD4+ cells other than CD45RA+CCR7+CD95- naive cells were sorted as memory, over 95% pure. M. tuberculosis lysate was used at roughly 3 ug/ml, bacteria at 2 to 2.5 per monocyte.

The receptor comes from a human donor in good health. The sample was bacteria-reactive CD4+ T cells grown in culture. As to subset: CFSE-low proliferating memory CD4 T cells sorted after in vitro stimulation with a heat-inactivated bacterium or M. tuberculosis lysate. The V and J genes are TRBV27 and TRBJ1-4, with no clear D. The CDR3 protein is CASSGGGSNEKLFF. CDR3 nucleotide sequence: TGTGCCAGCTCTGGTGGAGGGTCTAATGAAAAACTGTTTTTT.